This T cell receptor beta chain emerged from a study of blood T cell repertoires in COVID-19. At the level of the study: Sources were T cells, B-cell-depleted T cells, or PBMCs; the material itself was cDNA or gDNA.

This table comes from immunoSEQ multiplex PCR, and its TCRdb copy is limited to in-frame clones, with some not included. This table holds about 98,000 clones, 91% found once. Germline V lookup: CDR1 LNHDA, CDR2 SQIVND (reference sequence). This CDR3 is 14 amino acids long. J lost 4 bases, V lost 7 bases, and 7 bases had no gene match. Sequenced material: peripheral blood. The TCR was taken from a young man with acute or convalescent COVID-19. The rearrangement joins TRBV19 to TRBJ1-1; 9 bases match TRBD1. CDR3 nucleotides: TGTGCCAGTACTCAACAGGGGGCTGGCACTGAAGCTTTCTTT. As protein: CASTQQGAGTEAFF.